This TCR beta chain was identified during a study of HIV-infected patients and healthy controls. cDNA was made from roughly 500 ng RNA using alpha and beta constant primers. Each of the alpha and beta chains got its own library through chain-specific third strand synthesis with indices. TCRdb independently ran MiXCR on the 5' RACE reads; one entry per CDR3 protein. The sample lists roughly 9,800 distinct CDR3 sequences, 5.5% to 7% occurring once. Study results and caveats: HIV-infected patients and controls differed significantly in mean usage of eight alpha and eight beta V genes. Treated samples reflected only about three months of therapy, arguably too short to observe immune reconstitution. CDR3 sharing between individuals was lower in HIV-infected patients than in healthy controls.

This clonotype appeared many times. Its antigen remains unidentified. From germline, CDR1 is SQVTM and CDR2 ANQGSEA. V was clipped by 7 bases and J by 4 bases; unmatched bases: 7. This CDR3 contains 14 residues. Antiretroviral therapy had run roughly three months, about 14 weeks, before follow-up blood collection. Whole blood was used without fractionation, so all unsorted peripheral T cells were included. The sequencing used blood, collected during antiretroviral therapy. The chain combines TRBV29-1 with TRBJ2-3, with TRBD1 matching 11 bases. The clonotype was recovered from an adult with HIV infection. The donor label of this sample is uncertain. This CDR3 reads CSALRDRGSDTQYF. CDR3 sequence (DNA): TGCAGCGCCCTCCGGGACAGGGGGTCAGATACGCAGTATTTT.